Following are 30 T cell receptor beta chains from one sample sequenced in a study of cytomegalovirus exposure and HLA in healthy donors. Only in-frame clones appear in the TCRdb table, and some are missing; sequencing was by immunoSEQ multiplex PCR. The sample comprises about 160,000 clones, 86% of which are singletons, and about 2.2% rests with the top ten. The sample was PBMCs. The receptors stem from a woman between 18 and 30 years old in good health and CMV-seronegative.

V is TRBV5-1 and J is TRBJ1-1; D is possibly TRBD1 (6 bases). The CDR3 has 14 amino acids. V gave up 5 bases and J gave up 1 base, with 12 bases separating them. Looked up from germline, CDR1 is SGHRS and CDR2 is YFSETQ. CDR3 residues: CASRFRGANTEAFF. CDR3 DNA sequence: TGCGCCAGCAGGTTCCGGGGGGCGAACACTGAAGCTTTCTTT.

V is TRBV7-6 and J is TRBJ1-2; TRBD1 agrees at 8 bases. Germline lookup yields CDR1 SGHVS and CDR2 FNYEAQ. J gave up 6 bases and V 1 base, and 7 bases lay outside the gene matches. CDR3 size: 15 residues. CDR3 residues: CASSLGTGNLDGYTF. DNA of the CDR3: TGTGCCAGCAGCTTAGGGACAGGGAATCTCGATGGCTACACCTTC.

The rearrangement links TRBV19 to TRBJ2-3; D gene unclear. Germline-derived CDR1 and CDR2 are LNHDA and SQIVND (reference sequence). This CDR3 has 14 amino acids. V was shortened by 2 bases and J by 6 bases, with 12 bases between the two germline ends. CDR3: CASSISALWDTQYF. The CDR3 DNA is TGTGCCAGTAGTATAAGCGCCCTGTGGGATACGCAGTATTTT.

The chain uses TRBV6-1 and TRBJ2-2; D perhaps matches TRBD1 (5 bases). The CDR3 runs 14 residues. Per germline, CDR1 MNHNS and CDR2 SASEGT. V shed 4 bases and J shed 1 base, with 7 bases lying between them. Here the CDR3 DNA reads TGTGCCAGCAGTGTAGGGGAGAACACCGGGGAGCTGTTTTTT. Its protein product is CASSVGENTGELFF.

Here the CDR3 reads CASLDRTYEQYF. As DNA, the CDR3 is TGTGCCAGCCTGGACAGAACCTACGAGCAGTACTTC. The chain carries TRBV6-1 and TRBJ2-7; the D gene is possibly TRBD1 (6 bases). Germline V gene lookup returns CDR1 MNHNS and CDR2 SASEGT. The CDR3 runs to 12 residues. V dropped 8 bases and J dropped 2 bases, with 10 bases sitting between them.

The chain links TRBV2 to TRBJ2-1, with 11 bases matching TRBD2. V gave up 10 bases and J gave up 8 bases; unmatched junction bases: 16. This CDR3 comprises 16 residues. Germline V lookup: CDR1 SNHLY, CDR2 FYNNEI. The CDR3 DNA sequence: TGTGCCACGACCCAAACCATAGCGGGGGGGCGGGATGAGCAGTTCTTC. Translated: CATTQTIAGGRDEQFF.

Here the CDR3 reads CASSQTGSEAFF. The DNA of the CDR3 is TGCGCCAGCAGCCAAACAGGGTCTGAAGCTTTCTTT. The chain uses TRBV4-1 and TRBJ1-1; possible D gene TRBD1, 6 bases. The germline V gene encodes CDR1 MGHRA and CDR2 YSYEKL. The CDR3 is 12 amino acids. Trimming removed 2 bases from V and 6 bases from J, with 7 bases in between.

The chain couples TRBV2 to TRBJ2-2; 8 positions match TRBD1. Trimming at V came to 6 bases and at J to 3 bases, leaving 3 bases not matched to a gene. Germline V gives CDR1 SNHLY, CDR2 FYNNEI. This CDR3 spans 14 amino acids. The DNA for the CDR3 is TGTGCCAGCAGGGACAGGGAGTACACCGGGGAGCTGTTTTTT. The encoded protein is CASRDREYTGELFF.

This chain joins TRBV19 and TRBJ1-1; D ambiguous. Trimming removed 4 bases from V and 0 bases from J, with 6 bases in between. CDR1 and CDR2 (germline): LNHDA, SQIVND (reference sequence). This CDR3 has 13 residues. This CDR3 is CASSTLMNTEAFF. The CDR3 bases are TGTGCCAGTAGTACCCTAATGAACACTGAAGCTTTCTTT. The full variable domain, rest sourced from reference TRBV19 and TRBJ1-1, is DGGITQSPKYLFRKEGQNVTLSCEQNLNHDAMYWYRQDPGQGLRLIYYSQIVNDFQKGDIAEGYSVSREKKESFPLTVTSAQKNPTAFYLCASSTLMNTEAFFGQGTRLTVV.

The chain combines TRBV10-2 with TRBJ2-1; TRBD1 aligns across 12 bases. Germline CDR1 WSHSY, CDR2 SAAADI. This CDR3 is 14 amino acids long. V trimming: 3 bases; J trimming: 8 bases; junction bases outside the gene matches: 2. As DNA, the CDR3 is TGCGCCAGCAGTGATGGGACAGGGGGCCATGAGCAGTTCTTC. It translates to CASSDGTGGHEQFF.

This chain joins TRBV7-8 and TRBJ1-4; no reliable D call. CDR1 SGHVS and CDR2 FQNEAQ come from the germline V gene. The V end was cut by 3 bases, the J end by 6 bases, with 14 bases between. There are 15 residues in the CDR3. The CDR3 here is CASSFGRVRDEKLFF. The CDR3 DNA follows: TGTGCCAGCAGCTTTGGGAGGGTGAGGGATGAAAAACTGTTTTTT.

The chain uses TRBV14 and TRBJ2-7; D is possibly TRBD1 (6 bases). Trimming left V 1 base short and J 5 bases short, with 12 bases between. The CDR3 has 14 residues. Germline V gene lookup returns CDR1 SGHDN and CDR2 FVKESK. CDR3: CASSQGTARHEQYF. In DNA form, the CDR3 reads TGTGCCAGCAGCCAAGGGACAGCGCGGCACGAGCAGTACTTC. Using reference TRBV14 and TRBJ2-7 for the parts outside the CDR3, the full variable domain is EAGVTQFPSHSVIEKGQTVTLRCDPISGHDNLYWYRRVMGKEIKFLLHFVKESKQDESGMPNNRFLAERTGGTYSTLKVQPAELEDSGVYFCASSQGTARHEQYFGPGTRLTVT.

DNA of the CDR3: TGTGCCAGCAATCCCCGGGGGGGAAATCAGCCCCAGCATTTT. Its translation is CASNPRGGNQPQHF. This chain joins TRBV6-5 and TRBJ1-5, with D perhaps matching TRBD1 (5 bases). Germline CDR1 reads MNHEY; CDR2 reads SVGAGI. The CDR3 contains 14 residues. Trimming pared 7 bases from V and 4 bases from J, leaving 14 bases between.

CDR3 sequence reads: CASGGQGAGGANVLTF. DNA of the CDR3: TGCGCCAGTGGCGGGCAGGGGGCGGGAGGGGCCAACGTCCTGACTTTC. This chain joins TRBV5-1 and TRBJ2-6; 8 bases agree with TRBD1. V was pared by 8 bases and J by 4 bases, with 11 bases of the junction left unmatched. Germline CDR1 SGHRS, CDR2 YFSETQ. The CDR3 has 16 amino acids.

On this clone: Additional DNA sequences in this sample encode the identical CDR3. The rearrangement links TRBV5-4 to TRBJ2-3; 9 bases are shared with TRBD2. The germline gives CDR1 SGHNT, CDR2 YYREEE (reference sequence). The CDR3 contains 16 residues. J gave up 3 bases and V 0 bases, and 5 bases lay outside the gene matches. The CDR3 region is CASSLAGAGGTDTQYF. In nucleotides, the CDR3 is TGTGCCAGCAGCTTGGCCGGTGCGGGGGGGACAGATACGCAGTATTTT.

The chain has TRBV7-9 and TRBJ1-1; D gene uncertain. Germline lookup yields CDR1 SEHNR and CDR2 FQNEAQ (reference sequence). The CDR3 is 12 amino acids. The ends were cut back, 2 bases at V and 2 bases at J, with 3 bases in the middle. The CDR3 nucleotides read TGTGCCAGCAGCTTACATAACACTGAAGCTTTCTTT. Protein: CASSLHNTEAFF.

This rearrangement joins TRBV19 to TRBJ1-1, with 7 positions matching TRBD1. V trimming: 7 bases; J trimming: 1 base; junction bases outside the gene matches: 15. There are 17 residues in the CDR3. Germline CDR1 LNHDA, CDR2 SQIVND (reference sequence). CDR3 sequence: CASTPLPADRTNTEAFF. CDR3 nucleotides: TGTGCCAGTACGCCCTTACCCGCGGACAGGACGAACACTGAAGCTTTCTTT.

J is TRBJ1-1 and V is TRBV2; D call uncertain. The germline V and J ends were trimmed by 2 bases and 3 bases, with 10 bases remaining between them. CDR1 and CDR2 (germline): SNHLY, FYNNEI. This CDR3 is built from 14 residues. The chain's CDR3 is CASSENGRYTEAFF. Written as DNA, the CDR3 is TGTGCCAGCAGTGAAAACGGCAGGTACACTGAAGCTTTCTTT.

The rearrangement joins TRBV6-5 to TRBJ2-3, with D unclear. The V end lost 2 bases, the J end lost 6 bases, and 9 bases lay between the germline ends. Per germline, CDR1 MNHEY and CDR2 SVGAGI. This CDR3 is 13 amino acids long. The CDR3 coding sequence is TGTGCCAGCAGTTACCGACTCGGGGATACGCAGTATTTT. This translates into CASSYRLGDTQYF.

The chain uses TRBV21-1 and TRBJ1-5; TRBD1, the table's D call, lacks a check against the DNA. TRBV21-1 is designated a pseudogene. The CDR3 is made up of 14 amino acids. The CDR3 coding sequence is TGTGCCAGCCCCGGGACAGGGTACAATCAGCCCCAGCATTTT. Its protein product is CASPGTGYNQPQHF.

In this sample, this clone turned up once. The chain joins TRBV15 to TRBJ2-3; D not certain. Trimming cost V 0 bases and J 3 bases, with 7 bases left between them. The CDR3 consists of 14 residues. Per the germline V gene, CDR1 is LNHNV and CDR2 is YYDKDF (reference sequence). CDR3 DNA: TGTGCCACCAGCAGAGATCTATGGACAGATACGCAGTATTTT. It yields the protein CATSRDLWTDTQYF.

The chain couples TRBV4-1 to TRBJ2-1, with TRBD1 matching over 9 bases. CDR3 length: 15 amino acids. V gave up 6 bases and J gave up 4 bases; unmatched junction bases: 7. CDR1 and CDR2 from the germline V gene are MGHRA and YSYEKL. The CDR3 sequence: CASSLRTGDYNEQFF. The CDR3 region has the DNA TGCGCCAGCAGTCTCAGGACAGGGGATTACAATGAGCAGTTCTTC.

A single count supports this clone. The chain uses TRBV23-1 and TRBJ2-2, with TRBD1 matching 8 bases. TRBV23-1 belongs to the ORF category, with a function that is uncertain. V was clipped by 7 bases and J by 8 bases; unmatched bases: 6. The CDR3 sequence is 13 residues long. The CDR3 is CASTGRGPGELFF. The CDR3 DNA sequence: TGCGCCAGCACGGGCAGGGGGCCGGGGGAGCTGTTTTTT.

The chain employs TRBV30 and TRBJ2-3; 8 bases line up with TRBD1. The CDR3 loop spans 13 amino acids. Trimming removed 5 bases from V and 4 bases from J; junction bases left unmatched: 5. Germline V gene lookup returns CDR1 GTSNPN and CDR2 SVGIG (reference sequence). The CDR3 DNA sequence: TGTGCCTGGGACAGGGGAAGATCAGATACGCAGTATTTT. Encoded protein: CAWDRGRSDTQYF.

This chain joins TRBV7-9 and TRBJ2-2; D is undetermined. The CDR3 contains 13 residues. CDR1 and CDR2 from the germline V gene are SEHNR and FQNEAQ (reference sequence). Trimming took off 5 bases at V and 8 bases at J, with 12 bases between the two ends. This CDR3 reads CASSRGRKGELFF. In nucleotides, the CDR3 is TGTGCCAGCAGCCGAGGTCGGAAAGGGGAGCTGTTTTTT.

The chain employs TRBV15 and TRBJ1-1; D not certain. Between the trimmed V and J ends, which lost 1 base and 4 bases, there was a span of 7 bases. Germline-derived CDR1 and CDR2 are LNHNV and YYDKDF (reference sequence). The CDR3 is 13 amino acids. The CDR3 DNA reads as TGTGCCACCAGCAGAGTAGAGGGCACTGAAGCTTTCTTT. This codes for CATSRVEGTEAFF.

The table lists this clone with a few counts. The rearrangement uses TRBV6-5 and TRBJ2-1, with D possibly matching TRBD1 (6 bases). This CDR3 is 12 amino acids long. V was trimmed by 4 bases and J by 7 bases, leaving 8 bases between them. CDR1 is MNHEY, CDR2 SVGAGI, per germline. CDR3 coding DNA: TGTGCCAGCAGTTCCCAGGGGAATGAGCAGTTCTTC. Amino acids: CASSSQGNEQFF.

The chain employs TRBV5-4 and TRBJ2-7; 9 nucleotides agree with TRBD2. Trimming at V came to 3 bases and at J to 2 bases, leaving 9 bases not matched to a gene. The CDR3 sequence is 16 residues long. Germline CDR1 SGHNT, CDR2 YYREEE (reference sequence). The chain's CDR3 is CASSSVSGRTPYEQYF. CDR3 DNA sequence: TGTGCCAGCAGCTCAGTTAGCGGGAGAACCCCCTACGAGCAGTACTTC.

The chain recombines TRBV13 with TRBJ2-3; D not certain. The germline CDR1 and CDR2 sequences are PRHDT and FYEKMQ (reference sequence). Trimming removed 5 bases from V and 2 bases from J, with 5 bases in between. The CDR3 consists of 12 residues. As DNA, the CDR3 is TGTGCCAGCAGCCCCTACACAGATACGCAGTATTTT. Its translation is CASSPYTDTQYF.

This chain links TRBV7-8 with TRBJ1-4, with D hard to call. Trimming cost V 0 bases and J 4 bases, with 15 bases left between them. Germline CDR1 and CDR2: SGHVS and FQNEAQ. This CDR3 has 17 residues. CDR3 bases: TGTGCCAGCAGCTTAGCCAGCGGTGGCGATTATAATGAAAAACTGTTTTTT. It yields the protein CASSLASGGDYNEKLFF.